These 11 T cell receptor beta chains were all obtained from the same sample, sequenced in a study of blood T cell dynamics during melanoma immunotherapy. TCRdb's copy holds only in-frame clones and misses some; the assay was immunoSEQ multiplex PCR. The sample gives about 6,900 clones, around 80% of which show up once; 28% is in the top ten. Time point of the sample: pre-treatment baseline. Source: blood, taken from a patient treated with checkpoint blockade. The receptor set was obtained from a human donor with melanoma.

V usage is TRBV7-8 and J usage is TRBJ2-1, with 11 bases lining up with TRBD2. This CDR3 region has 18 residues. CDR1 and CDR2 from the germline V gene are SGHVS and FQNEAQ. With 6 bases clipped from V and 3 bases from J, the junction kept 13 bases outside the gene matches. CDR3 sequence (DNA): TGTGCCAGCAGACTAACTAGCGGGAGTCGGGCCAACTACAATGAGCAGTTCTTC. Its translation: CASRLTSGSRANYNEQFF.

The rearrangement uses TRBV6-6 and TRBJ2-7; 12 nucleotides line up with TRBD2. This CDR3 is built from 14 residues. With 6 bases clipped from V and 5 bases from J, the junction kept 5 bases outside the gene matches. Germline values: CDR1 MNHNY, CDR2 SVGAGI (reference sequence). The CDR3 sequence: CASSLLAGGHEQYF. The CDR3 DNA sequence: TGTGCCAGCAGCCTACTAGCGGGAGGCCACGAGCAGTACTTC.

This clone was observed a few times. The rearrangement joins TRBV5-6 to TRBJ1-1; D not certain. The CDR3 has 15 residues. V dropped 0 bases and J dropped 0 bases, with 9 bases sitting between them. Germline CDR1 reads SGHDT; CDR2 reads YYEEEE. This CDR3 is CASSLGGGMNTEAFF. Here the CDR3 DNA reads TGTGCCAGCAGCTTGGGAGGCGGGATGAACACTGAAGCTTTCTTT.

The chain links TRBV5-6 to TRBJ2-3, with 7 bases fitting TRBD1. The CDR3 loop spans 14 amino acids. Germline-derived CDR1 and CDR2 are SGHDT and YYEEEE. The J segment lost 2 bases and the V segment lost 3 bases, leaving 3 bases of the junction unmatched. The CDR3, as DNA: TGTGCCAGCAGCTGGGGACAGTCCACAGATACGCAGTATTTT. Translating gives CASSWGQSTDTQYF.

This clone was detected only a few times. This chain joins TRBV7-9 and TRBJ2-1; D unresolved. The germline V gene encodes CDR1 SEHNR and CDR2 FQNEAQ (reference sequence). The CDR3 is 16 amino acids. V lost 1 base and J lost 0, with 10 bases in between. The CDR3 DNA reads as TGTGCCAGCAGCTTAGAGCCGACGGTCTCCTACAATGAGCAGTTCTTC. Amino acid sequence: CASSLEPTVSYNEQFF.

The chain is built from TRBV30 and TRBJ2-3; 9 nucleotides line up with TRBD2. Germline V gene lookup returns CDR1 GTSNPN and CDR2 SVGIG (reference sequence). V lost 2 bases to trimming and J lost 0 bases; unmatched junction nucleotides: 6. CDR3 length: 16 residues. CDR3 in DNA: TGTGCCTGGAGTACGGCTAGCGGGGCTAGCACAGATACGCAGTATTTT. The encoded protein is CAWSTASGASTDTQYF.

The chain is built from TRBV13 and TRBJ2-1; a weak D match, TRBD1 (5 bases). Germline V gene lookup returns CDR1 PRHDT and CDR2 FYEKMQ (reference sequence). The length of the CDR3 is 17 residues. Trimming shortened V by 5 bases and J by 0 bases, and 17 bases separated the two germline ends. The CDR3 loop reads CASSPPPGSLSYNEQFF. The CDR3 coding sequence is TGTGCCAGCAGCCCGCCCCCAGGGTCCCTCTCCTACAATGAGCAGTTCTTC.

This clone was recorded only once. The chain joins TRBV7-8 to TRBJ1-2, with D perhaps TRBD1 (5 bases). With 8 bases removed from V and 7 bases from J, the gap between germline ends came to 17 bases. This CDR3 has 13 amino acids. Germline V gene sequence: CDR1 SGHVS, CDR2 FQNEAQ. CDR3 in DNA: TGTGCCAGCGGGGACTGGACAAGGACTGGCTACACCTTC. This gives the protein CASGDWTRTGYTF. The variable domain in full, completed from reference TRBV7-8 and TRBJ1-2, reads GAGVSQSPRYKVAKRGQDVALRCDPISGHVSLFWYQQALGQGPEFLTYFQNEAQLDKSGLPSDRFFAERPEGSVSTLKIQRTQQEDSAVYLCASGDWTRTGYTFGSGTRLTVV.

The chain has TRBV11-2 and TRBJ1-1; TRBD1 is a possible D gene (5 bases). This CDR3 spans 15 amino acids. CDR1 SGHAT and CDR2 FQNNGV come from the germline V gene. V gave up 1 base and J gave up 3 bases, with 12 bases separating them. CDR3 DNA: TGTGCCAGCAGCTTAGCGGGGCCAGGGTACACTGAAGCTTTCTTT. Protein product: CASSLAGPGYTEAFF.

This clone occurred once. The DNA of the CDR3 is TGTGCCAGCAGTTACCCACAAATTCGGGGACAGGGGGAGAATTCCTACGAGCAGTACTTC. Protein product: CASSYPQIRGQGENSYEQYF. The J gene is TRBJ2-7, the V gene TRBV6-7; 11 bases fit TRBD1. TRBV6-7 carries the ORF label, with uncertain function. Germline trimming cut 2 bases from V and 1 base from J; bases unmatched to any gene: 16. The CDR3 runs 20 residues.

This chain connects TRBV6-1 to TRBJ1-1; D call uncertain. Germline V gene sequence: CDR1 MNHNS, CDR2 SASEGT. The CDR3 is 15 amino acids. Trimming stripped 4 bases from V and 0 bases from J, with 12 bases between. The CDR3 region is CASSANFPMNTEAFF. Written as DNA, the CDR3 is TGTGCCAGCAGTGCAAACTTCCCCATGAACACTGAAGCTTTCTTT.